Listed here is a single T cell receptor (beta chain). Unique molecular identifiers were incorporated into the prepared TCRbeta library. MiXCR, run by TCRdb on the PCR reads, gives a single entry per CDR3 protein. The sample lists approximately 110,000 distinct CDR3 sequences; 10% were seen once. The germline gives CDR1 SQVTM, CDR2 ANQGSEA. This CDR3 is built from 17 residues. The J segment lost 8 bases and the V segment lost 7 bases, leaving 21 bases of the junction unmatched. This sample is drawn from a study of T-cell reconstitution after alpha-beta-depleted transplantation in children. This clonotype was sampled from a boy aged 2 to 10 with acute lymphoblastic leukemia, due to receive a stem cell transplant. The sample was PBMCs, taken before TCRalphabeta/CD19-depleted stem cell transplant. The V and J genes are TRBV29-1 and TRBJ1-2; 11 nucleotides agree with TRBD1. CDR3 in DNA: TGCAGCGCCCGCTCCCGGACAGGGGGCGCGTCGTTGCACGGCTACACCTTC. This codes for CSARSRTGGASLHGYTF.